This T cell receptor (beta chain) was recorded in a study of blood T cell repertoires in COVID-19. Study at large: Some COVID-19 samples were acute and others convalescent; all came from the United States, Italy and Spain. The cDNA or gDNA used as material had been derived from T cells, B-cell-depleted T cells, or PBMCs.

V gave up 0 bases and J gave up 0 bases, with 12 bases separating them. The CDR3 has 17 residues. Germline loops: CDR1 GTSNPN, CDR2 SVGIG (reference sequence). Produced via immunoSEQ multiplex PCR; TCRdb's table is partial and in-frame only. The profile covers tens of thousands of clones, with 81% appearing a single time and about 5.4% taken by the ten largest. The chain uses TRBV30 and TRBJ1-6; D may be TRBD1 (6 bases). The TCR was taken from a woman aged 60 to 75 with acute or convalescent COVID-19. The specimen sequenced was peripheral blood. The CDR3 sequence is CAWSVQQGGSYNSPLHF. CDR3 sequence (DNA): TGTGCCTGGAGTGTACAACAGGGTGGCTCCTATAATTCACCCCTCCACTTT. Variable domain in full (rest from reference TRBV30 and TRBJ1-6): SQTIHQWPATLVQPVGSPLSLECTVEGTSNPNLYWYRQAAGRGLQLLFYSVGIGQISSEVPQNLSASRPQDRQFILSSKKLLLSDSGFYLCAWSVQQGGSYNSPLHFGNGTRLTVT.